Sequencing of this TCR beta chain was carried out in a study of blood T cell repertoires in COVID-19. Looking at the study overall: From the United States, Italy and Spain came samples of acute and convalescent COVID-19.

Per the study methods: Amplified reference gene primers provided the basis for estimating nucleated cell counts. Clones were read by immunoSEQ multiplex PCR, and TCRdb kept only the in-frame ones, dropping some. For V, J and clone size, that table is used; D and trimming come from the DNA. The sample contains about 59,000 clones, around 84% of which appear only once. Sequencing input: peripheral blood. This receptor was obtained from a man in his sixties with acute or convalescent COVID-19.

The CDR3 nucleotides read TGTGCCAGCAGCTTAGACATCGGACAGACTAACTATGGCTACACCTTC. Translated, it gives CASSLDIGQTNYGYTF. The chain links TRBV7-9 to TRBJ1-2, with a weak D call TRBD1 (6 bases). V was clipped by 1 base and J by 0 bases, with 12 bases between them. The CDR3 runs to 16 residues. In germline, CDR1 is SEHNR, CDR2 FQNEAQ (reference sequence).